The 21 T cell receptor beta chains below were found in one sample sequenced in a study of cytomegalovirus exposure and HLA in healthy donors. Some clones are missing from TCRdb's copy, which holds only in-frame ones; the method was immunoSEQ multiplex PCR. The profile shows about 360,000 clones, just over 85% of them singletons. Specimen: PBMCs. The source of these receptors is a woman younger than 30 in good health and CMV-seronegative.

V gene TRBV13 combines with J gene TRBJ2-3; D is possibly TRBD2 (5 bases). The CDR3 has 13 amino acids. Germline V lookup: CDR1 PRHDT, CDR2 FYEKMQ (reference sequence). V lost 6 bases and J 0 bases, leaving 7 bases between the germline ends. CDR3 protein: CASSRRSTDTQYF. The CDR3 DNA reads TGTGCCAGCAGTCGGAGGAGCACAGATACGCAGTATTTT.

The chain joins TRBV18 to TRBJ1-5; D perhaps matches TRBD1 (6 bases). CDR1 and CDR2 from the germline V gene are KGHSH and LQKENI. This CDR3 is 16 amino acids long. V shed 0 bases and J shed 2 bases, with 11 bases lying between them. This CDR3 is CASSPPRGAGNQPQHF. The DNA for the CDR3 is TGTGCCAGCTCACCACCGCGGGGGGCAGGCAATCAGCCCCAGCATTTT.

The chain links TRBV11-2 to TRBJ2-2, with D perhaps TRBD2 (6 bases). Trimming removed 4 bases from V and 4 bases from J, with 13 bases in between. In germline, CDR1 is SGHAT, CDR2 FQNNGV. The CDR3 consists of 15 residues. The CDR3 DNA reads TGTGCCAGCAGCTGGCCGGGAGCGGGCACCGGGGAGCTGTTTTTT. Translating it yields CASSWPGAGTGELFF.

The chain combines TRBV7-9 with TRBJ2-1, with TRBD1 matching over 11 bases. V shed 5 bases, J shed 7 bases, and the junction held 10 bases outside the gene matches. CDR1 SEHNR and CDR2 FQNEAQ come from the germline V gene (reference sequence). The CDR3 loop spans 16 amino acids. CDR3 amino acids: CASSTGQGAGQNEQFF. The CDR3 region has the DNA TGTGCCAGCAGCACCGGACAGGGGGCTGGTCAGAATGAGCAGTTCTTC.

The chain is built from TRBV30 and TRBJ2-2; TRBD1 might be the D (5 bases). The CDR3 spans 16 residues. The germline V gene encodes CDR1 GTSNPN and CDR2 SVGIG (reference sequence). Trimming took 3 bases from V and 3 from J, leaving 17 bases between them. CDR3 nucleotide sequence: TGTGCCTGGAGAGGTCGTGGCAGGGCGGACACCGGGGAGCTGTTTTTT. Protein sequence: CAWRGRGRADTGELFF.

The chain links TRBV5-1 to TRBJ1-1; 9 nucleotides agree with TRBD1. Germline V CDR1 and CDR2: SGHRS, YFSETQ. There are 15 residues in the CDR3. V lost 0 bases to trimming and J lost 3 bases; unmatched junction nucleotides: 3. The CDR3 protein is CASSLARTGDTEAFF. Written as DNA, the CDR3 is TGCGCCAGCAGCTTGGCCAGGACAGGGGACACTGAAGCTTTCTTT.

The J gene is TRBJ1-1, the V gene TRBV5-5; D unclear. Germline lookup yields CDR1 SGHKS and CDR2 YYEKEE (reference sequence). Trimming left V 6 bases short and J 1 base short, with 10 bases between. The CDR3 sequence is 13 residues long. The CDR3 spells CASNRRENTEAFF. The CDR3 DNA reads TGTGCCAGCAACCGGAGGGAGAACACTGAAGCTTTCTTT.

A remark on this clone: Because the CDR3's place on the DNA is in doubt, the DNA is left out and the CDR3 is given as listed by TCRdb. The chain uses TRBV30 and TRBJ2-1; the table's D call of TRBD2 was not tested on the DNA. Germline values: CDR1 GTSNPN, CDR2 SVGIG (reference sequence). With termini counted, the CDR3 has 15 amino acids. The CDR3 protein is CAGRRWVGMGSEGFF.

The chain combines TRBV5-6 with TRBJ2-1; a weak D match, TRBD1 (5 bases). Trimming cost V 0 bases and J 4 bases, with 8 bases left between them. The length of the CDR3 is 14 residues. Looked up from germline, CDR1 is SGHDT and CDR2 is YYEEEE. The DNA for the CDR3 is TGTGCCAGCAGCTTGGCAGGGTATTACAATGAGCAGTTCTTC. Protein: CASSLAGYYNEQFF.

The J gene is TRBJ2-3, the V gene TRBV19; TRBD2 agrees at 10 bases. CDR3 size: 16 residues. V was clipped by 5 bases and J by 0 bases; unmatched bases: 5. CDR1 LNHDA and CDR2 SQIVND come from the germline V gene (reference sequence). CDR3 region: CASSPLAGVSTDTQYF. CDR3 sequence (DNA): TGTGCCAGTAGTCCCCTAGCGGGAGTTAGCACAGATACGCAGTATTTT.

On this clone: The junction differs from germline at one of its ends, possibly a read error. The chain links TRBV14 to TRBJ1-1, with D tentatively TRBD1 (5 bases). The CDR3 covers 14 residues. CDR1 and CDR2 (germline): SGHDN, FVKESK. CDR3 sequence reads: CASSRISGNAEAFF. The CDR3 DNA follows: TGTGCCAGCAGCCGTATCTCAGGGAACGCTGAAGCTTTCTTT. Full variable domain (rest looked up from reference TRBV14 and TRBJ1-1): EAGVTQFPSHSVIEKGQTVTLRCDPISGHDNLYWYRRVMGKEIKFLLHFVKESKQDESGMPNNRFLAERTGGTYSTLKVQPAELEDSGVYFCASSRISGNAEAFFGQGTRLTVV.

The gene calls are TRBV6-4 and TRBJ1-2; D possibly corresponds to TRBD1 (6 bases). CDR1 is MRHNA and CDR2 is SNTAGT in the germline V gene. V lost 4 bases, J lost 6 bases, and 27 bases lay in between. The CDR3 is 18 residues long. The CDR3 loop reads CASSGTRDGQGGKDGYTF. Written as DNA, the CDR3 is TGTGCCAGCAGTGGGACCCGAGATGGTCAAGGGGGAAAGGATGGCTACACCTTC.

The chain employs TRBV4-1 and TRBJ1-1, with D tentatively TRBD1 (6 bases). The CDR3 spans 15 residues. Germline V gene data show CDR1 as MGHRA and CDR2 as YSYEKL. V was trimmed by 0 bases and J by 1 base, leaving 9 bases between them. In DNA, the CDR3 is TGCGCCAGCAGCCAAGATGTGGGACAGAACACTGAAGCTTTCTTT. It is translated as CASSQDVGQNTEAFF.

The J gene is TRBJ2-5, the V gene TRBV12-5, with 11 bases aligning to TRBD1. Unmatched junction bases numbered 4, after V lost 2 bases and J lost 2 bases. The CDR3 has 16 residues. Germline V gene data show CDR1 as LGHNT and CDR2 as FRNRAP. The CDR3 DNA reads TGTGCTAGTGGTTTGTCAAGGGACAGGGGGCAAGAGACCCAGTACTTC. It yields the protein CASGLSRDRGQETQYF.

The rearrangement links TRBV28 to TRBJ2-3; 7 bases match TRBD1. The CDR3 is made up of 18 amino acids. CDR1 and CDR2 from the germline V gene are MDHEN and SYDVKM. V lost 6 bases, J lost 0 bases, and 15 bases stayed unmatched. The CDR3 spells CASRGGVKGAGSTDTQYF. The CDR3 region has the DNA TGTGCCAGCAGAGGTGGGGTTAAGGGGGCAGGGAGCACAGATACGCAGTATTTT.

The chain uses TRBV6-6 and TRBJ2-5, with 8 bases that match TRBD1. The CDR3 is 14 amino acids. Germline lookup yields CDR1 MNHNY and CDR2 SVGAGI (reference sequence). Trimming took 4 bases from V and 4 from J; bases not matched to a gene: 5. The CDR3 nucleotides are TGTGCCAGCAGTTCCGGGACAGGCAGAGAGACCCAGTACTTC. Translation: CASSSGTGRETQYF.

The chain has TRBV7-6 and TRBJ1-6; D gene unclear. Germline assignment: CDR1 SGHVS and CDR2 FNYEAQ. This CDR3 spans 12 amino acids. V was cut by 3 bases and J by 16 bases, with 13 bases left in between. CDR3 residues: CASSLPNRVLHF. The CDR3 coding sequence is TGTGCCAGCAGCTTGCCCAACCGGGTGCTCCACTTT.

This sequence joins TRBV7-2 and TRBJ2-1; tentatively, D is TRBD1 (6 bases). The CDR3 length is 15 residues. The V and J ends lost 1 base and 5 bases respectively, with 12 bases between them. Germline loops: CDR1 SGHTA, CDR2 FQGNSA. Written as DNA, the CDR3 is TGTGCCAGCAGCTTAGGAGGGGGTCCGAACAATGAGCAGTTCTTC. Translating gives CASSLGGGPNNEQFF. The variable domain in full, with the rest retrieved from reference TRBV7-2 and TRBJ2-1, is GAGVSQSPSNKVTEKGKDVELRCDPISGHTALYWYRQSLGQGLEFLIYFQGNSAPDKSGLPSDRFSAERTGGSVSTLTIQRTQQEDSAVYLCASSLGGGPNNEQFFGPGTRLTVL.

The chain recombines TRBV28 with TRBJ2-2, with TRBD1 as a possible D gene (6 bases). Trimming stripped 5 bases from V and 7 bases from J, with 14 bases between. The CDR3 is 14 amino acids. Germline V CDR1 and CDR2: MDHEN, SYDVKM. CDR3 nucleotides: TGTGCCAGCAGTCTACCACAGGGATACGGGGAGCTGTTTTTT. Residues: CASSLPQGYGELFF.

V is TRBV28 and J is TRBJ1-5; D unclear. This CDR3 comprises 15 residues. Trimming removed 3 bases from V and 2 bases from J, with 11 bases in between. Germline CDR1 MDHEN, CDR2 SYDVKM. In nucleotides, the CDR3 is TGTGCCAGCAGTTTTAGATTGCAGGGCAATCAGCCCCAGCATTTT. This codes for CASSFRLQGNQPQHF. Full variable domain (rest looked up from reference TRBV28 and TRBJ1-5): DVKVTQSSRYLVKRTGEKVFLECVQDMDHENMFWYRQDPGLGLRLIYFSYDVKMKEKGDIPEGYSVSREKKERFSLILESASTNQTSMYLCASSFRLQGNQPQHFGDGTRLSIL.

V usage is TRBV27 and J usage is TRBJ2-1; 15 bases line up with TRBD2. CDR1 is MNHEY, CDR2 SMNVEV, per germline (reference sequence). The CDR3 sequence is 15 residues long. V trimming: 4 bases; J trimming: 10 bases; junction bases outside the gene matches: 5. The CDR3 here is CASSSQGLAGGEQFF. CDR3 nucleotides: TGTGCCAGCAGTTCACAGGGACTAGCGGGGGGCGAGCAGTTCTTC.